This T cell receptor (beta chain) was captured by sequencing in a study of cytomegalovirus exposure and HLA in healthy donors. The overall study: Earlier work reported 117 million unique TCR beta sequences from about 200 million T cells.

This clone was detected only a few times. Its antigen is unidentified. This CDR3 is 15 amino acids long. Germline CDR1 PRHDT, CDR2 FYEKMQ (reference sequence). V dropped 5 bases and J dropped 4 bases, with 12 bases sitting between them. The PCR contained 60 Vbeta and 13 Jbeta primers. Clones were sequenced by immunoSEQ multiplex PCR, and TCRdb holds only the in-frame ones, with some missing. In the table there are 120,000 or so clones, 81% of which are singletons. Regarding the study as a whole: Earlier results showed most TCR beta V segments being productive about 87% or about 30% of the time. 87-base-pair reads could not separate some V segments, including TRBV6-2 and TRBV6-3.

Sequencing was done on a sample of PBMCs. The chain carries TRBV13 and TRBJ1-6; D ambiguous. This receptor was identified in a man aged 18 to 30 in good health and CMV-seronegative. The CDR3 here is CASSAREQYNSPLHF. CDR3 nucleotide sequence: TGTGCCAGCAGCGCCCGGGAGCAGTATAATTCACCCCTCCACTTT.